This is a list of T cell receptor beta chains from one sample in a study of Ad26.COV2.S vaccination and SARS-CoV-2 variants. The method was immunoSEQ multiplex PCR; TCRdb's version includes in-frame clones alone and lacks a portion of them. The data hold roughly 460,000 clones, with about 88% observed a single time. This material consisted of peripheral blood, taken in a trial of Ad26.COV2.S vaccine versus placebo. The source is a person between 18 and 65 years old who received the Ad26.COV2.S COVID-19 vaccine or a placebo. CDR3s leave out the opening cysteine and the closing phenylalanine or tryptophan. D genes are given only for firm matches. Clone size is shown for a subset of rows, as once, few, many or a class of expanded clone.

d_gene,abundance,v_gene,CDR3aa
TRBD2,NA,TRBV7-3,ASSSGLAAKETQY
NA,NA,TRBV7-2,ASSSWEITQY
NA,NA,TRBV11-2,ASSLGENTEAF
NA,NA,TRBV28,ASRVGGTAYNEQF
NA,NA,TRBV2,ASKSTEEYQETQY
NA,NA,TRBV30,AWSPGNTEAF
NA,NA,TRBV18,ASSRQPRDISSTDTQY
TRBD2,once,TRBV9,ASSPRLAGGTDTQY
NA,NA,TRBV7-9,ASSPLSLVRDGTEAF
NA,once,TRBV6-1,ASSEAPVLASGNTIY
NA,NA,TRBV5-1,ASSLSVMNTEAF
TRBD1,NA,TRBV10-3,AISDTGGANYGYT
TRBD2,NA,TRBV28,ASSLWREHSYEQY
TRBD2,NA,TRBV5-1,ASSRGGSSRELF
NA,few,TRBV28,ASSSRSPLH
NA,NA,TRBV28,ASTSGQTNTEAF
TRBD1,NA,TRBV27,ASSSLGAGGYEQF
NA,NA,TRBV19,ASSIGTFSYEQY
TRBD1,NA,TRBV30,ARQGVNYGYT
NA,NA,TRBV7-6,ASSLGTATYEQY
NA,NA,TRBV15,ATSRKTGSGNTIY
TRBD1,NA,TRBV11-2,ASSSQGDTEAF
NA,NA,TRBV5-1,ASSLGTTEAF
NA,NA,TRBV4-2,ASSQGLTVSGNTIY
TRBD1,NA,TRBV6-5,ASQTGQGFNEQF
TRBD1,NA,TRBV5-5,ASSARQGDEQF
TRBD2,NA,TRBV10-3,AISSASGTMETQY
NA,NA,TRBV7-3,ARPKEGGSGNTIY
NA,NA,TRBV7-3,ASSLFAGTTDTQY
NA,NA,TRBV6-5,ASSQIEHTDTQY
NA,NA,TRBV19,ASSRPGDFSSGANVLT
NA,NA,TRBV29-1,SGDTDRSNTEAF
NA,NA,TRBV28,ASSASPRTGGYQPQH
NA,NA,TRBV6-5,ASRTTGGYEQY
NA,NA,TRBV19,ASSIVSGQPQH
TRBD1,NA,TRBV18,ASSRRDRGEAF
NA,NA,TRBV7-9,ASSLGSGSGANVLT
NA,NA,TRBV4-2,ASSLIINPSHSNSNQPQH
NA,NA,TRBV9,ASSVGGGGASYNEQF
NA,NA,TRBV18,ASSPAVTGGYT
TRBD1,NA,TRBV5-5,ASSLEGQGQLF
TRBD2,NA,TRBV29-1,SVRDRDYLYEQY
TRBD1,NA,TRBV5-1,ASSRDSPYEQY
NA,NA,TRBV12-2,ASRTVGPSGTETQY
NA,NA,TRBV18,ASSPLSGASNSPLH
NA,NA,TRBV10-2,ASSAELVMETQY
NA,NA,TRBV6-5,ASREGGFGNTIY
NA,few,TRBV13,ASSRYDNEKLF
NA,NA,TRBV4-2,ASSHVGLLSGAAGNEQF
NA,NA,TRBV19,ASSIGGRGTEAF
NA,NA,TRBV11-2,ASSPGWASYEQY
TRBD2,NA,TRBV7-3,ASSLILGGRFHEQY
NA,NA,TRBV6-5,ATGDYGYT
NA,once,TRBV11-2,ASSLGGWVEETQY
NA,NA,TRBV27,ASSWAGGTDTQY
NA,once,TRBV12-5,ASGFSSKAF
NA,NA,TRBV19,ASSILDYSNQPQH
NA,NA,TRBV20-1,SVTGLETQY
NA,NA,TRBV5-4,ASSLSLGQLNTEAF